This record covers a single TCR beta chain. These data come from a study of cytomegalovirus exposure and HLA in healthy donors. Both 60 Vbeta primers and 13 Jbeta primers went into the PCR. Assay used: immunoSEQ multiplex PCR; TCRdb lists only in-frame clones, some missing. The table lists roughly 100,000 clones, about 83% of them singletons. In germline, CDR1 is SEHNR, CDR2 FQNEAQ (reference sequence). CDR3 size: 15 residues. Trimming cost V 8 bases and J 2 bases, with 15 bases left between them. The sequence derives from a woman between 18 and 29 years old in good health and CMV-seropositive. The J gene is TRBJ2-2, the V gene TRBV7-9, with a possible D match to TRBD2 (5 bases). Sequences were obtained from PBMCs. The CDR3 sequence: CASDTAGLNTGELFF. CDR3 DNA: TGTGCCAGCGATACCGCGGGTTTAAACACCGGGGAGCTGTTTTTT.